Listed below are T cell receptor beta chains from one sample, sequenced in a study of CDR3 diversity in severe acne. TCRdb called the PCR reads again in MiXCR, with one record for every CDR3 protein. The data hold about 98,000 distinct CDR3 sequences, with roughly 51% observed a single time. Sequenced: blood. The receptors were gathered from a male donor with acne. The CDR3 runs from the conserved cysteine through the conserved F or W. Each record gives: D gene, J gene, clone size, V gene, CDR3 protein, CDR3 DNA. A D gene is named only where the DNA matches it firmly. Clone size, where shown, is once, few, many, or a class for clones that have expanded.

>-|TRBJ2-2|many|TRBV3-1
CASSQAAGFPPGAGELFF
TGTGCCAGCAGCCAAGCGGCCGGATTCCCACCGGGGGCCGGGGAGCTGTTTTTT
>-|TRBJ2-1|-|TRBV18
CASSHVLGVDNEQFF
TGTGCCAGCTCACATGTCCTCGGGGTTGACAATGAGCAGTTCTTC
>-|TRBJ2-1|many|TRBV5-1
CASSPKGTPYNEQFF
TGCGCCAGCAGCCCAAAAGGAACTCCCTACAATGAGCAGTTCTTC
>TRBD1|TRBJ2-1|many|TRBV7-2
CASRKTGGHEQFF
TGTGCCAGCAGAAAGACAGGGGGCCATGAGCAGTTCTTC
>-|TRBJ2-2|many|TRBV9
CASSVEGTGELFF
TGTGCCAGCAGCGTAGAGGGGACCGGGGAGCTGTTTTTT
>TRBD1|TRBJ1-3|medium-sized|TRBV20-1
CSARDPNRGDTIYF
TGCAGTGCTAGAGATCCTAACAGGGGTGACACCATATATTTT
>-|TRBJ2-5|-|TRBV7-3
CASSPPSGETQYF
TGTGCCAGCAGCCCCCCATCAGGAGAGACCCAGTACTTC
>TRBD2|TRBJ2-5|-|TRBV11-2
CASSLEAGGQETQYF
TGTGCCAGCAGCTTAGAAGCGGGAGGCCAAGAGACCCAGTACTTC
>TRBD2|TRBJ2-7|few|TRBV10-3
CAISERTSGSDEQYF
TGTGCCATCAGTGAAAGGACTAGCGGGAGCGACGAGCAGTACTTC
>-|TRBJ1-5|few|TRBV12-1
CASSFDGVGQPQHF
TGTGCCAGCAGCTTCGATGGGGTCGGGCAGCCCCAGCATTTT
>TRBD1|TRBJ1-2|many|TRBV19
CASRAATGRNGYTF
TGTGCCAGTAGGGCGGCGACAGGGAGGAATGGCTACACCTTC
>-|TRBJ1-5|few|TRBV29-1
CSVQAFSNQPQHF
TGCAGCGTCCAGGCCTTTAGCAATCAGCCCCAGCATTTT
>-|TRBJ1-2|-|TRBV19
CASSIEVRWNYGYTF
TGTGCCAGTAGTATCGAGGTCCGATGGAACTATGGCTACACCTTC
>TRBD1|TRBJ2-2|few|TRBV6-5
CASSYDPGQASGELFF
TGTGCCAGCAGTTACGACCCGGGACAGGCGTCCGGGGAGCTGTTTTTT
>-|TRBJ2-2|-|TRBV2
CASSEHDSDTGELFF
TGTGCCAGCAGTGAACACGACAGCGACACCGGGGAGCTGTTTTTT
>-|TRBJ2-1|-|TRBV6-1
CASSGGGGDERFF
TGTGCCAGCAGTGGAGGTGGTGGCGATGAGCGGTTCTTC
>-|TRBJ2-6|medium-sized|TRBV19
CASGQTSGANVLTF
TGTGCCAGTGGACAGACCTCTGGGGCCAACGTCCTGACTTTC
>-|TRBJ2-6|-|TRBV13
CASGSSGANVLTF
TGTGCCAGCGGTTCTTCTGGGGCCAACGTCCTGACTTTC
>-|TRBJ1-1|-|TRBV5-1
CASSFTGGITEAFF
TGCGCCAGCAGCTTTACGGGGGGGATTACTGAAGCTTTCTTT
>-|TRBJ1-1|-|TRBV29-1
CSVPRARGARTEAFF
TGCAGCGTTCCAAGGGCTCGGGGGGCGCGAACTGAAGCTTTCTTT
>TRBD1|TRBJ1-2|once|TRBV25-1
CASSRSTGVVKGYTF
TGTGCCAGCAGTCGATCGACAGGGGTCGTAAAAGGCTACACCTTC
>TRBD1|TRBJ2-7|-|TRBV6-6
CASRKGTGGVEQYF
TGTGCCAGCAGGAAAGGGACAGGGGGTGTCGAGCAGTACTTC
>TRBD1|TRBJ2-3|-|TRBV10-3
CASSGQGPTTDTQYF
TGTGCCAGCAGTGGACAGGGACCTACCACAGATACGCAGTATTTT
>-|TRBJ2-5|-|TRBV3-1
CASNPRGETQYF
TGTGCCAGCAACCCTCGGGGAGAGACCCAGTACTTC
>TRBD1|TRBJ2-1|-|TRBV6-2/TRBV6-3
CASKFGQGWDEQFF
TGTGCCAGCAAATTCGGACAGGGGTGGGATGAGCAGTTCTTC
>-|TRBJ1-1|-|TRBV27
CASSSPQGGRKEAFF
TGTGCCAGCAGTTCACCTCAGGGTGGTCGTAAGGAAGCTTTCTTT
>TRBD2|TRBJ2-2|few|TRBV6-2/TRBV6-3
CALRAGVGHTGELFF
TGTGCTCTTAGAGCGGGAGTTGGGCACACCGGGGAGCTGTTTTTT
>-|TRBJ1-4|-|TRBV5-1
CASSWGTSGREKLFF
TGCGCCAGCAGCTGGGGGACTAGCGGGAGGGAAAAACTGTTTTTT
>TRBD2|TRBJ2-7|medium-sized|TRBV5-5
CASSLALGLESYEQYF
TGTGCCAGCAGCTTGGCTTTAGGACTAGAGTCCTACGAGCAGTACTTC
>-|TRBJ2-1|-|TRBV3-1
CASSLERGEQFF
TGTGCCAGCAGCCTTGAGAGGGGGGAGCAGTTCTTC
>-|TRBJ2-7|-|TRBV7-9
CASSSRGGGAPTYEQYF
TGTGCCAGCAGCTCAAGGGGGGGGGGGGCCCCGACCTACGAGCAGTACTTC
>-|TRBJ1-5|-|TRBV19
CASSLSAGAHVGNQPQHF
TGTGCCAGCAGTTTGTCGGCAGGGGCCCACGTGGGCAATCAGCCCCAGCATTTT
>TRBD2|TRBJ2-5|-|TRBV10-3
CATKRGPGRETQYF
TGTGCCACCAAGAGAGGACCCGGGAGGGAGACCCAGTACTTC
>-|TRBJ1-4|few|TRBV6-6
CASSPGGLNEKLFF
TGTGCCAGCAGTCCCGGGGGCCTAAATGAAAAACTGTTTTTT
>TRBD2|TRBJ2-1|-|TRBV20-1
CSARPGLASSYEQFF
TGCAGTGCTAGACCGGGACTAGCGAGCTCCTACGAGCAGTTCTTC
>TRBD2|TRBJ2-5|-|TRBV11-2
CASSQGLAGGLRETQYF
TGTGCCAGCAGCCAAGGACTAGCGGGGGGGCTTCGAGAGACCCAGTACTTC
>-|TRBJ1-4|many|TRBV7-8
CASSPGQDALAQEKLFF
TGTGCCAGCAGCCCGGGCCAGGACGCTCTAGCCCAAGAAAAACTGTTTTTT
>TRBD2|TRBJ2-7|-|TRBV7-2
CASSRSGRGDEQYF
TGTGCCAGCAGTCGTAGCGGGAGAGGCGACGAGCAGTACTTC
>TRBD1|TRBJ2-7|many|TRBV11-2
CASSRNTNLGQGSTYEQYF
TGTGCCAGCAGCCGAAACACCAACTTGGGACAGGGAAGCACCTACGAGCAGTACTTC
>TRBD2|TRBJ2-1|-|TRBV6-2/TRBV6-3
CASSYPLAGEVDNEQFF
TGTGCCAGCAGTTACCCTCTAGCGGGAGAGGTCGACAATGAGCAGTTCTTC
>TRBD1|TRBJ2-6|-|TRBV7-8
CASSVTGTGPTGANVLTF
TGTGCCAGCAGCGTAACCGGGACAGGGCCTACTGGGGCCAACGTCCTGACTTTC
>-|TRBJ2-5|-|TRBV2
CATKGIVETQYF
TGTGCCACTAAGGGGATAGTGGAGACCCAGTACTTC
>TRBD2|TRBJ2-1|few|TRBV20-1
CSARDVTSGRGDEQFF
TGCAGTGCTAGAGATGTAACTAGCGGGAGGGGTGATGAGCAGTTCTTC
>TRBD2|TRBJ2-3|many|TRBV5-1
CASSFGGSGTDTQYF
TGCGCCAGCAGCTTCGGGGGGAGTGGCACAGATACGCAGTATTTT
>-|TRBJ2-3|-|TRBV9
CASTGSNNEQYF
TGTGCCAGCACGGGTTCGAACAATGAGCAGTATTTT
>TRBD2|TRBJ2-5|-|TRBV5-4
CAIRTSGYQETQYF
TGTGCCATCCGAACTAGCGGATACCAAGAGACCCAGTACTTC
>-|TRBJ2-7|medium-sized|TRBV15
CATSRDPTAYEQYF
TGTGCCACCAGCAGAGATCCCACTGCCTACGAGCAGTACTTC
>TRBD2|TRBJ2-2|-|TRBV7-8
CASSLVGGKAGELFF
TGTGCCAGCAGCTTAGTGGGGGGGAAGGCCGGGGAGCTGTTTTTT
>TRBD2|TRBJ2-2|-|TRBV6-2/TRBV6-3
CASSPGLAGEVPGELFF
TGTGCCAGCAGTCCCGGACTAGCGGGAGAGGTCCCCGGGGAGCTGTTTTTT
>-|TRBJ1-1|medium-sized|TRBV7-8
CASSFGGDGTEAFF
TGTGCCAGCAGCTTCGGGGGCGACGGGACTGAAGCTTTCTTT
>TRBD1|TRBJ1-1|-|TRBV18
CASSTGVNTEAFF
TGTGCCAGCTCAACAGGGGTGAACACTGAAGCTTTCTTT
>-|TRBJ2-5|-|TRBV7-8
CASSLDGQPRYF
TGTGCCAGCAGCCTAGACGGACAGCCCCGGTACTTC
>TRBD1|TRBJ1-5|-|TRBV2
CASRDRENSNQPQHF
TGTGCCAGCAGGGACAGGGAGAATAGCAATCAGCCCCAGCATTTT
>TRBD1|TRBJ2-5|-|TRBV27
CASSLGSGGSETQYF
TGTGCCAGCAGTTTAGGTTCAGGGGGCAGCGAGACCCAGTACTTC
>TRBD2|TRBJ2-5|-|TRBV9
CASSPLGTSGRALETQYF
TGTGCCAGCAGCCCATTAGGCACTAGCGGGAGGGCCCTGGAGACCCAGTACTTC
>-|TRBJ2-5|-|TRBV6-2/TRBV6-3
CASSYSLETQYF
TGTGCCAGCAGTTACTCTTTGGAGACCCAGTACTTC
>TRBD2|TRBJ2-5|few|TRBV20-1
CSAKGLAGLQETQYF
TGCAGTGCCAAGGGACTAGCGGGGCTGCAGGAGACCCAGTACTTC
>-|TRBJ2-7|-|TRBV9
CASSPANGYEQYF
TGTGCCAGCAGCCCAGCCAACGGCTACGAGCAGTACTTC
>-|TRBJ2-5|-|TRBV10-3
CASAVAENEKLSFGSGTQYF
-
>TRBD2|TRBJ2-7|-|TRBV7-9
CASSSGLAGVKQYF
TGTGCCAGCAGCTCCGGACTAGCGGGAGTTAAGCAGTACTTC